Here is one T cell receptor beta chain with its context. Assay: immunoSEQ multiplex PCR; the TCRdb copy retains only in-frame clones and omits some. The top ten clones hold 5% to 6.5% of a sample with about 81,000 clones, 85% to 90% of them seen once. This specimen comes from a study of blood T cell repertoires in COVID-19. This receptor was obtained from an elderly woman with active COVID-19. Sequenced material: peripheral blood.

CDR3 sequence: CASSVAGRAGGHGYTF. The CDR3 DNA reads as TGTGCCAGCAGCGTAGCAGGGCGGGCCGGAGGGCATGGCTACACCTTC. This chain connects TRBV9 to TRBJ1-2; D perhaps matches TRBD1 (5 bases). This CDR3 spans 16 amino acids. The germline V gene encodes CDR1 SGDLS and CDR2 YYNGEE. V lost 0 bases to trimming and J lost 6 bases, with 18 bases between them.